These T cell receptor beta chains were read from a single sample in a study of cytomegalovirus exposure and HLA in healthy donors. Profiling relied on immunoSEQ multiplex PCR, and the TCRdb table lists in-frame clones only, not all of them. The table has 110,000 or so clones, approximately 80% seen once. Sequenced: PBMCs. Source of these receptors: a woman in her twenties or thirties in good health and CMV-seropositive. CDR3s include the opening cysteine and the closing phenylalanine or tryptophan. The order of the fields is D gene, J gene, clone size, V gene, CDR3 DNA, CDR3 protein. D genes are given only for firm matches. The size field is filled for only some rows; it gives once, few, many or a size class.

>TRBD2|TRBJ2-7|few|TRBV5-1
TGCGCCAGCAGCGCGGGGGGGGGCTCCTACGAGCAGTACTTC
CASSAGGGSYEQYF
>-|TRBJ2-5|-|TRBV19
TGTGCCAGTAGTACCGGGGGACCGATACAAGAGACCCAGTACTTC
CASSTGGPIQETQYF
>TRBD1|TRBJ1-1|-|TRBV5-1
TGCGCCAGCAGCCGACAGGGCCTGAACACTGAAGCTTTCTTT
CASSRQGLNTEAFF
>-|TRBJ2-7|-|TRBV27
TGTGCCAGCAGTTTAGCGGGACTCCCTGCCGAGCAGTACTTC
CASSLAGLPAEQYF
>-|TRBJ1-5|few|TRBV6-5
TGTGCCAGCAGTTACTCTGGCAGTAGCAATCAGCCCCAGCATTTT
CASSYSGSSNQPQHF
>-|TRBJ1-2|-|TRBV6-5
TGTGCCAGCAGCCCAACGGGGATTAACTATGGCTACACCTTC
CASSPTGINYGYTF
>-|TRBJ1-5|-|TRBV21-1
TGTGCCACCACGACCGGTGCGGGAGGCAATCAGCCCCAGCATTTT
CATTTGAGGNQPQHF
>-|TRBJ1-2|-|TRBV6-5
TGTGCCAGCAGTCTCGGGTTCGGCTCCGGCGGCTACACCTTC
CASSLGFGSGGYTF
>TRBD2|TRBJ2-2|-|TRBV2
TGTGCCAGCAAGGGGACTAGGAGCGCCGGGGAGCTGTTTTTT
CASKGTRSAGELFF
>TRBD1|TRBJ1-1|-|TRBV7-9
TGTGCCAGCAGCCCATGGACAGGTGAAGCTTTCTTT
CASSPWTGEAFF
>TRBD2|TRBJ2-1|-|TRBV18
TGTGCCAGCTCCTGGGGTAGCGGGAGATCCGGCAATGAGCAGTTCTTC
CASSWGSGRSGNEQFF
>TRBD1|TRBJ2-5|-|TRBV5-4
TGTGCCAGCAGCCGCGCAGGGGGCGCGAATGGGGAGACCCAGTACTTC
CASSRAGGANGETQYF
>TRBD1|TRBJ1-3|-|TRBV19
TGTGCCAGTAGCAACACAGGGGGAGCTGTCTCTGGAAACACCATATATTTT
CASSNTGGAVSGNTIYF
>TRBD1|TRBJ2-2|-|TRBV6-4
TGTGCCAGCAGTGAGGGACAGGGAATTGACACCGGGGAGCTGTTTTTT
CASSEGQGIDTGELFF
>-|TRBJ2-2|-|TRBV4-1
TGCGCCAGCAGCCACGATGGGGAGGCGTTCGCGAACACCGGGGAGCTGTTTTTT
CASSHDGEAFANTGELFF
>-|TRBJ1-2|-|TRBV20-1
TGCAGTGCTAGTGGAGGTTATGGCTACACCTTC
CSASGGYGYTF
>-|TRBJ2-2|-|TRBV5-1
TGCGCCAGCAGCTTGGCGGGGGAAACCGGGGAGCTGTTTTTT
CASSLAGETGELFF
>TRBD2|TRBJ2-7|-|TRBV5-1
TGCGCCAGCAGCTTGTCGCTAGCGGGCGAGCAGTACTTC
CASSLSLAGEQYF
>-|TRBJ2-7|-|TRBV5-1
TGCGCCAGCAGCGTCGATCCACAACCCTACGAGCAGTACTTC
CASSVDPQPYEQYF
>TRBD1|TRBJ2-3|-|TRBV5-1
TGCGCCAGCGGTAGGGACAGCAGCATCGATACGCAGTATTTT
CASGRDSSIDTQYF
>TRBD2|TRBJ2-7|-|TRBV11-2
TGTGCCAGCAGCGCCGGGAGGGAGTGGGGCGAGCAGTACTTC
CASSAGREWGEQYF
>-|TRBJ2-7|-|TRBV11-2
TGTGCCAGCAGCTTAGGGGGGGGCAGGGCCGAGCAGTACTTC
CASSLGGGRAEQYF
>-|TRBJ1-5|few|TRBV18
TGTGCCAGCTCACCCGACAGGAATCAGCCCCAGCATTTT
CASSPDRNQPQHF
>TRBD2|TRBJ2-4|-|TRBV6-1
TGTGCCAGCAGTGAAGAGGGAGCGGGGGGGGTTTGGGGAAACATTCAGTACTTC
CASSEEGAGGVWGNIQYF
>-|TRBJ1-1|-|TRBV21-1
TGTGCCAGCACCCAGGGTGGAGGGCAGCAAACACGTACTGAAGCTTTCTTT
CASTQGGGQQTRTEAFF
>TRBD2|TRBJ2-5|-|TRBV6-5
TGTGCCAGCAGGTCTGCCCTAGCGGGAGAGACCCAGTACTTC
CASRSALAGETQYF
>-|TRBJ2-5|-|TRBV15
TGTGCCACCAGCTCCCGACAGCAAGAGACCCAGTACTTC
CATSSRQQETQYF
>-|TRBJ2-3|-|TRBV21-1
TGTGCCAGCACCCGCCAGGAGCGGGGGAGCACAGATACGCAGTATTTT
CASTRQERGSTDTQYF
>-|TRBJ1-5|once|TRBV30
TGTGCCTGGAGTGCCAGGATCGACAATCAGCCCCAGCATTTT
CAWSARIDNQPQHF
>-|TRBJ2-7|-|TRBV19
TGTGCCAGTAGTGCCGGACTGAGCTCCTACGAGCAGTACTTC
CASSAGLSSYEQYF
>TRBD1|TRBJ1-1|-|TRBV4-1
TGCGCCAGCAGCCAGACAGGGGGTAAAACTGAAGCTTTCTTT
CASSQTGGKTEAFF
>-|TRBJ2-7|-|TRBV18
TGTGCCAGCTCACCAGAAATTTTACAGGCAAGCTCCTACGAGCAGTACTTC
CASSPEILQASSYEQYF
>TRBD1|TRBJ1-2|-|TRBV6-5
TGTGCCAGCAGCGGGACAGGATATGGCTACACCTTC
CASSGTGYGYTF
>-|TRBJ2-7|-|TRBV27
TGTGCCAGCAGTGACACCACCGACTACGAGCAGTACTTC
CASSDTTDYEQYF
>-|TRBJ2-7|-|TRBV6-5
TGTGCCAGCAGTTACAACAGAAGATACGAGCAGTACTTC
CASSYNRRYEQYF
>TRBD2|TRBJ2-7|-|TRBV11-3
TGTGCCAGCAGCTTAGGACTAGCGGAAAAAAGCTCCTACGAGCAGTACTTC
CASSLGLAEKSSYEQYF
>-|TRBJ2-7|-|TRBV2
TGTGCCAGCAGTGAAGGTACAGGGATCTACGAGCAGTACTTC
CASSEGTGIYEQYF
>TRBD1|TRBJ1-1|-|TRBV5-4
TGTGCCAGCAGCTTGGCAGGGGGCGAAAAAGCTGAAGCTTTCTTT
CASSLAGGEKAEAFF
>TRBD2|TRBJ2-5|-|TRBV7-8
TGTGCCAGCAGCTTAGGGGTGAGGAGCGGGGGGCCCCTGGAGACCCAGTACTTC
CASSLGVRSGGPLETQYF
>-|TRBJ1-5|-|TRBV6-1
TGTGCTTCCCGCGGGCACAGCAATCAGCCCCAGCATTTT
CASRGHSNQPQHF
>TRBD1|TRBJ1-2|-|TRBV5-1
TGCGCCAGCAGCTTGGCCGAGGGACAGGGTTACGACTATGGCTACACCTTC
CASSLAEGQGYDYGYTF
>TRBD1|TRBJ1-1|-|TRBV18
TGTGCCAGCTCACAGGACAGGGGGCGTTTCACTGAAGCTTTCTTT
CASSQDRGRFTEAFF
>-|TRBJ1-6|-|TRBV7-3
TGTGCCAGCAGCTTAGGGACTGGAAATTCACCCCTCCACTTT
CASSLGTGNSPLHF
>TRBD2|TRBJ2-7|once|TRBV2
TGTGCCAGAGGGACTAACTCCTACGAGCAGTACTTC
CARGTNSYEQYF
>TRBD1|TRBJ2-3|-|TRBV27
TGTGCCAGCAGTTTATTGAGTTCGACAGGGGCGACAGATACGCAGTATTTT
CASSLLSSTGATDTQYF